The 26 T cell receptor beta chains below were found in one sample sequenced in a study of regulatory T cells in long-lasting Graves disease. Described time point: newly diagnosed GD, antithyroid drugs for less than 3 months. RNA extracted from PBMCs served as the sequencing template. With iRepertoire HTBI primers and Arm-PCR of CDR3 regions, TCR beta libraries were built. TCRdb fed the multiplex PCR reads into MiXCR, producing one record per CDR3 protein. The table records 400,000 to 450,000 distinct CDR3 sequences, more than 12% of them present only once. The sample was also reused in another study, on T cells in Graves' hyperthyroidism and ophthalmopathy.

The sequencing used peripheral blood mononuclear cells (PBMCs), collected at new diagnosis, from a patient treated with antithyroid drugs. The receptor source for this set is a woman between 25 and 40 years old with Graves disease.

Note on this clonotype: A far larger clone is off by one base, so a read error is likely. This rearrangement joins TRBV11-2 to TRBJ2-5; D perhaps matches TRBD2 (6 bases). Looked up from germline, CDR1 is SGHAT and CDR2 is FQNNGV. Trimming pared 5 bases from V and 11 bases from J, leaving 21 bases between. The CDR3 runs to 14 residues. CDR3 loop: CASSPREPRNEQYF. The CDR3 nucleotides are TGTGCCAGCAGCCCCCGGGAGCCTCGCAATGAGCAGTACTTC.

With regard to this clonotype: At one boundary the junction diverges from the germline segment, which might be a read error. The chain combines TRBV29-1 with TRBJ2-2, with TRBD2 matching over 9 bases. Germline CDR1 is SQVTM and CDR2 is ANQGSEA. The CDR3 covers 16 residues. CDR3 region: CSVEGSSGANTGGLFF. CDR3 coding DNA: TGCAGCGTTGAAGGGTCTAGCGGGGCGAACACCGGGGGGCTGTTTTTT.

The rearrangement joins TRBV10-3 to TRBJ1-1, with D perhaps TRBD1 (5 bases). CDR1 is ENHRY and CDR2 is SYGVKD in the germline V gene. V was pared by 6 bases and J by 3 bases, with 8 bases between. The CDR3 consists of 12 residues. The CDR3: CAIRGGDTEAFF. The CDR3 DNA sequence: TGTGCCATCAGGGGAGGGGACACTGAAGCTTTCTTT.

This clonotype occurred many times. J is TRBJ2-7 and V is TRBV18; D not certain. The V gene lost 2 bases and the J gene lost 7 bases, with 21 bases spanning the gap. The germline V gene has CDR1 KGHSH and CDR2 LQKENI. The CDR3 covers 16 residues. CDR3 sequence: CASSPSVRIGAQEQYF. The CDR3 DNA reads TGTGCCAGCTCACCATCTGTGAGGATCGGAGCACAAGAGCAGTACTTC.

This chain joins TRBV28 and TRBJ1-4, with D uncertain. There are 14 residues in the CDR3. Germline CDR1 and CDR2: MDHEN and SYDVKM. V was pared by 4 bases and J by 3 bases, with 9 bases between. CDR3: CASSSSEANEKLFF. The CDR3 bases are TGTGCCAGCAGTTCCTCAGAAGCTAATGAAAAACTGTTTTTT. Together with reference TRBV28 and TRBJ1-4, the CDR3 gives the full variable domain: DVKVTQSSRYLVKRTGEKVFLECVQDMDHENMFWYRQDPGLGLRLIYFSYDVKMKEKGDIPEGYSVSREKKERFSLILESASTNQTSMYLCASSSSEANEKLFFGSGTQLSVL.

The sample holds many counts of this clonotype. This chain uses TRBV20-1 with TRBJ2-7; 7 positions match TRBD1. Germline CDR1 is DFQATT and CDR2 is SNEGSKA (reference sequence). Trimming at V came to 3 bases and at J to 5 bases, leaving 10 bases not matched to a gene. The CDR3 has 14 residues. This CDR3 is CSASDPQGLDEQYF. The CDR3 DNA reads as TGCAGTGCTAGTGACCCACAGGGGCTGGACGAGCAGTACTTC.

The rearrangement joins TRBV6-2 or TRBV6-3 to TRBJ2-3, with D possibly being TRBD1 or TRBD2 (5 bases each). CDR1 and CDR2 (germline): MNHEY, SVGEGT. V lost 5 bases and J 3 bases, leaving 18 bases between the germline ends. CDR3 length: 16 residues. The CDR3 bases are TGTGCCAGCAGTGATATACTGGGGGTGTTGACAGATACGCAGTATTTT. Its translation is CASSDILGVLTDTQYF.

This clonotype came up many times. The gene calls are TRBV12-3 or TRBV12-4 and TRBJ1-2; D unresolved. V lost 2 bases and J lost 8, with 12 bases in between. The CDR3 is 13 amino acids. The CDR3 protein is CASSLTADRGYTF. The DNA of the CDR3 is TGTGCCAGCAGTTTAACTGCTGATCGGGGCTACACCTTC.

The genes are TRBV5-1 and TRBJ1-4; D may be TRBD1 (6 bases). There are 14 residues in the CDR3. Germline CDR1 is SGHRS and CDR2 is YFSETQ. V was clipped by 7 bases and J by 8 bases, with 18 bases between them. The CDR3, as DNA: TGCGCCAGCCGCACCTTATCTCAGGGGGAAAAACTGTTTTTT. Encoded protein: CASRTLSQGEKLFF.

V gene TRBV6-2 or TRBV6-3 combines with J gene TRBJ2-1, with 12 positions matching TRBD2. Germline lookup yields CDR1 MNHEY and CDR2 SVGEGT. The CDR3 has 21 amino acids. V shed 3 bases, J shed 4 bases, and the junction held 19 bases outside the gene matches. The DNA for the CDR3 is TGTGCCAGCAGTTATAGGCCGACTAGCGGGAGTCAGGGTTGGATTTACAATGAGCAGTTCTTC. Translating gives CASSYRPTSGSQGWIYNEQFF.

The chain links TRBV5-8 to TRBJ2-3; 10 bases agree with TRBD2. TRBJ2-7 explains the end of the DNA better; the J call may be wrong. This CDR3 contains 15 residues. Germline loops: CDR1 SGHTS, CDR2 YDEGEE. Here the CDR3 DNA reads TGTGCCAGCAGCTTGAGGCCTAGCGGGAGATACGAGCAGTACTTC. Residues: CASSLRPSGRYEQYF.

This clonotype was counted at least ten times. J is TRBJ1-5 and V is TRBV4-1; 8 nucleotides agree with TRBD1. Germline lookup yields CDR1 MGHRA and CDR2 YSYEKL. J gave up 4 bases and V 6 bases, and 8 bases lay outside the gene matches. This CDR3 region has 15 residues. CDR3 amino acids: CASRLSTGGNQPQHF. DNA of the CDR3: TGCGCCAGCAGACTCTCAACAGGGGGGAATCAGCCCCAGCATTTT.

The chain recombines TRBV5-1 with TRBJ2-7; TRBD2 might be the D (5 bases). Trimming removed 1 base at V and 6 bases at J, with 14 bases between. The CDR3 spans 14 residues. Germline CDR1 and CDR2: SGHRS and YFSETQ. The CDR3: CASSLSGGTGEQYF. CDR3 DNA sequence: TGCGCCAGCAGCTTGTCCGGAGGTACCGGCGAGCAGTACTTC.

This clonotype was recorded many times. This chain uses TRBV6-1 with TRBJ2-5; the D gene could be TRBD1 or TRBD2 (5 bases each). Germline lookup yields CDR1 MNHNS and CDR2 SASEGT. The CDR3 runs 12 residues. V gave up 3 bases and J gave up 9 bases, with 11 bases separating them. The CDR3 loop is CASSDGPGPQYF. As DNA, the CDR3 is TGTGCCAGCAGTGATGGGCCGGGACCCCAGTACTTC.

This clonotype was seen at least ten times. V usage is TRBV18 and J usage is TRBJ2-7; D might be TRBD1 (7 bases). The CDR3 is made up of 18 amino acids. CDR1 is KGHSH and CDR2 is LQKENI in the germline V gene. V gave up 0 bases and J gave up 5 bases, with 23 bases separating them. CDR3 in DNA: TGTGCCAGCTCACCACCAGTAGGACGACAGGGAGGAAACCACGAGCAGTACTTC. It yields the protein CASSPPVGRQGGNHEQYF.

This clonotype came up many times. This CDR3 reads CASSPQGGNTDTQYF. The CDR3 nucleotides read TGTGCCAGCAGTCCTCAGGGGGGGAACACAGATACGCAGTATTTT. The chain recombines TRBV28 with TRBJ2-3; D tentatively fits TRBD1 or TRBD2 (7 bases each). Trimming shortened V by 5 bases and J by 2 bases, and 14 bases separated the two germline ends. The CDR3 is 15 residues long. Per the germline V gene, CDR1 is MDHEN and CDR2 is SYDVKM.

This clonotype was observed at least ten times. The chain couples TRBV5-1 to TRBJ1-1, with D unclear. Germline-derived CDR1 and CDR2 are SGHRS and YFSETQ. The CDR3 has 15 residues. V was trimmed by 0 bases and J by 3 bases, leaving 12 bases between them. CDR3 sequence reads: CASSLEGQTYTEAFF. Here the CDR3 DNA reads TGCGCCAGCAGCTTGGAAGGTCAGACCTACACTGAAGCTTTCTTT.

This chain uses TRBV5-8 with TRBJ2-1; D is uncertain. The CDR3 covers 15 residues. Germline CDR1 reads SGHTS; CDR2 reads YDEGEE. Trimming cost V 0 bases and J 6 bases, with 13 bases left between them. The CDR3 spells CASSLGRTRSNEQFF. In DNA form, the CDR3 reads TGTGCCAGCAGCTTGGGAAGGACCCGGAGCAATGAGCAGTTCTTC.

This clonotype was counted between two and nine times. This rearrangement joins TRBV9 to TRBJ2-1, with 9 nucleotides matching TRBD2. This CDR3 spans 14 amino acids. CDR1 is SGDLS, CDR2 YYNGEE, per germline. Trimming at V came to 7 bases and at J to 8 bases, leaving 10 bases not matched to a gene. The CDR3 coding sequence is TGTGCCAGCGGCGATAGCGGGAGAGGGGATGAGCAGTTCTTC. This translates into CASGDSGRGDEQFF. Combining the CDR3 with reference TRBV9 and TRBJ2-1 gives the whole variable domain DSGVTQTPKHLITATGQRVTLRCSPRSGDLSVYWYQQSLDQGLQFLIQYYNGEERAKGNILERFSAQQFPDLHSELNLSSLELGDSALYFCASGDSGRGDEQFFGPGTRLTVL.

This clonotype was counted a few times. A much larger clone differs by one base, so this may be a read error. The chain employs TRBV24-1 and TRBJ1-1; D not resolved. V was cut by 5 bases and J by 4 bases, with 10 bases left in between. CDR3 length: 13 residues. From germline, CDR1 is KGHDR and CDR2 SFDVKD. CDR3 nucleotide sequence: TGTGCCACCAGTGGGGCAGTGGGCACTGAAGCTTTCTTT. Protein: CATSGAVGTEAFF.

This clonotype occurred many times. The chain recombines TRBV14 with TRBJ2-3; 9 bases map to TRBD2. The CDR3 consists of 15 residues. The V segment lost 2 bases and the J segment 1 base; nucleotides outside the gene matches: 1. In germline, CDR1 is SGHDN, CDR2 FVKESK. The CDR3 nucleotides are TGTGCCAGCAGCCAAAGACTAGCGGGCACAGATACGCAGTATTTT. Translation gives CASSQRLAGTDTQYF.

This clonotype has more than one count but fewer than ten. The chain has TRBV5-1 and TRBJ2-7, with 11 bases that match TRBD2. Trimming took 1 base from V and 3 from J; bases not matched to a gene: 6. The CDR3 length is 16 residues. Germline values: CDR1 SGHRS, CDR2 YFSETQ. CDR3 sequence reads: CASSLLTSGKLYEQYF. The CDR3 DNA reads TGCGCCAGCAGCTTGCTGACTAGCGGGAAGCTCTACGAGCAGTACTTC. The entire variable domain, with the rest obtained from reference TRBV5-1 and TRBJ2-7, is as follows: KAGVTQTPRYLIKTRGQQVTLSCSPISGHRSVSWYQQTPGQGLQFLFEYFSETQRNKGNFPGRFSGRQFSNSRSEMNVSTLELGDSALYLCASSLLTSGKLYEQYFGPGTRLTVT.

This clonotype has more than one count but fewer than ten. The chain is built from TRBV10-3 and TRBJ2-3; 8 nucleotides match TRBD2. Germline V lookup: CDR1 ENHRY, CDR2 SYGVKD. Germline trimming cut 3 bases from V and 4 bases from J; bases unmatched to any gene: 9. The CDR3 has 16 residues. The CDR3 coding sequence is TGTGCCATCAGTGATGTGGGCGGGAGGATGGCAGATACGCAGTATTTT. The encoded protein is CAISDVGGRMADTQYF.

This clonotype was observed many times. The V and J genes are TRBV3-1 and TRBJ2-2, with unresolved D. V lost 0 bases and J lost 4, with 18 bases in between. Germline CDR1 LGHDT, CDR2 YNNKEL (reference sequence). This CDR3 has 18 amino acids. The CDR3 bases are TGTGCCAGCAGCCAAGATCTACGAAACCGAGTGGTCACCGGGGAGCTGTTTTTT. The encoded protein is CASSQDLRNRVVTGELFF.

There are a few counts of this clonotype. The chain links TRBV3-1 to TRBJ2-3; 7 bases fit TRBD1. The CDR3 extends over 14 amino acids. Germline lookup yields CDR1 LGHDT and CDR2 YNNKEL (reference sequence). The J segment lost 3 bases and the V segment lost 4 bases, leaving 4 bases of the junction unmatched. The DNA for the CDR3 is TGTGCCAGCAGCCGCACCAGGGGGACAGATACGCAGTATTTT. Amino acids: CASSRTRGTDTQYF.

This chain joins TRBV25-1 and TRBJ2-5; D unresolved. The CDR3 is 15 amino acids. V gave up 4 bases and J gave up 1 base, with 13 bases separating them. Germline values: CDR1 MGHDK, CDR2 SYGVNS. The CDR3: CASSGSPSFQETQYF. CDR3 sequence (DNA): TGTGCCAGCAGTGGATCACCTAGTTTCCAAGAGACCCAGTACTTC. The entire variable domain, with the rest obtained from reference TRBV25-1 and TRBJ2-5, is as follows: EADIYQTPRYLVIGTGKKITLECSQTMGHDKMYWYQQDPGMELHLIHYSYGVNSTEKGDLSSESTVSRIRTEHFPLTLESARPSHTSQYLCASSGSPSFQETQYFGPGTRLLVL.